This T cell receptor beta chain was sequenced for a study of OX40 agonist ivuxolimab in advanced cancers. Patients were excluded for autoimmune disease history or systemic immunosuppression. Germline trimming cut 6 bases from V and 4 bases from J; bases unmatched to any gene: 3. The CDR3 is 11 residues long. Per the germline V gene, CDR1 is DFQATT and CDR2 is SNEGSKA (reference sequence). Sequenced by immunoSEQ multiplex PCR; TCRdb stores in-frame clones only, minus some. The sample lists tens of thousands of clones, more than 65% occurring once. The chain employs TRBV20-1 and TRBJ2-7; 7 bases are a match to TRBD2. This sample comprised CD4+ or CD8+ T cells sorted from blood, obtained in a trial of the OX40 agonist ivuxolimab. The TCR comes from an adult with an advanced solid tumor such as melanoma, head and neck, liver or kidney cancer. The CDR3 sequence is CSAAGFYEQYF. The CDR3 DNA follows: TGCAGTGCAGCGGGGTTTTACGAGCAGTACTTC.